This is a list of T cell receptor beta chains from one sample in a study of T cell responses to AZD1222 COVID-19 vaccine. Some clones are missing from TCRdb's copy, which holds only in-frame ones; the method was immunoSEQ multiplex PCR. The sample contains approximately 120,000 clones, nearly 90% of which appear only once. Sequenced here: peripheral blood, sampled on day 0 of MenACWY control vaccination. The receptor source for this set is an adult in good health. Each CDR3 is given without its conserved first and last residue.

AWSVPPSGGSEKLF | TRBJ1-4 | TRBV30
ASSYSRQGTYEQY | TRBJ2-7 | TRBV6-5
ATGQGGTDTQY | TRBJ2-3 | TRBV19
AIRRVTGELF | TRBJ2-2 | TRBV10-3
ASSPETGGIPNTGELF | TRBJ2-2 | TRBV18
ASRRGFGLGTNYGYT | TRBJ1-2 | TRBV9
ASTYGVGVYGYT | TRBJ1-2 | TRBV19
ASSIPAGGRYGYT | TRBJ1-2 | TRBV19
ASHGSYGREAF | TRBJ1-1 | TRBV19
ASSSKVRQGGNGYT | TRBJ1-2 | TRBV27
ASSFAPGGNTEAF | TRBJ1-1 | TRBV11-2